This T cell receptor beta chain was found in a study of identical twins. This CDR3 has 14 residues. Trimming took off 4 bases at V and 3 bases at J, with 13 bases between the two ends. Germline CDR1 is SGHAT and CDR2 is FQNNGV. Study-wide points: These conclusions were based on statistical analysis (cross-sectional, not following the same donors).

TCRdb re-called the 5' RACE reads with MiXCR, one entry per CDR3 protein. The sample has 1.5 million to 2 million distinct CDR3 sequences, around 33% seen once. On this clonotype itself: Its antigen is unknown.

The TCR sequence derives from a newborn girl in good health. The sequenced sample consisted of cord blood. This chain links TRBV11-2 with TRBJ2-7; tentative D call: TRBD2 (6 bases). The CDR3 protein is CASSSIAAHYEQYF. CDR3 nucleotides: TGTGCCAGCAGCTCAATAGCGGCCCACTACGAGCAGTACTTC.